Below, 21 T cell receptor beta chains from the same sample are listed, as sequenced in a study of CXCR3-negative and CXCR3-positive naive CD8 T cells. Overall study findings and caveats: TRB CDR3s were more hydrophobic in CXCR3-positive than in CXCR3-negative naive cells.

Which antigens these TCRs recognize remains unknown. TRB cDNA was prepared as libraries by UMI-labeled 5' RACE. TCRdb re-called the 5' RACE reads and gives one entry per CDR3 protein, without DNA. The specimen's table records 95,000 to 100,000 distinct CDR3 sequences. Sequences were obtained from naive CXCR3+ CD8+ T cells from blood. Subset of the sample: CD45RO-CCR7+CD27+CD95- naive CD8+ T cells expressing CXCR3 (TNR3+). The source of these receptors is a human donor in good health. Some clones in this sample may be carry-over from other donors' samples.

The chain employs TRBV20-1 and TRBJ1-2; TCRdb's D call of TRBD1 is untestable without DNA. This CDR3 comprises 12 residues. Looked up from germline, CDR1 is DFQATT and CDR2 is SNEGSKA (reference sequence). This CDR3 is CSARDVDRWITF.

The chain has TRBV6-5 and TRBJ2-1; TCRdb's D call, TRBD1, is unchecked because there is no DNA. Germline-derived CDR1 and CDR2 are MNHEY and SVGAGI. The CDR3 consists of 14 residues. The CDR3 loop is CASSYSGQRNEQFF.

The chain uses TRBV6-6 and TRBJ1-1; TCRdb's assignment of TRBD1 cannot be checked, as there is no DNA. The CDR3 spans 16 residues. The V gene's germline CDR1 is MNHNY and CDR2 SVGAGI (reference sequence). CDR3 loop: CASSPDRVGRNTEAFF.

This chain uses TRBV7-9 with TRBJ1-2. The CDR3 consists of 14 residues. Germline CDR1 SEHNR, CDR2 FQNEAQ (reference sequence). The CDR3 is CASSLADGNYGYTF.

The V and J genes are TRBV20-1 and TRBJ2-7; TCRdb picks TRBD2, but there is no DNA to check that call. The CDR3 totals 14 residues. Germline CDR1 reads DFQATT; CDR2 reads SNEGSKA (reference sequence). CDR3 in amino acids: CSARDRASYYEQYF.

The V and J genes are TRBV19 and TRBJ2-3. CDR1 is LNHDA, CDR2 SQIVND, per germline (reference sequence). CDR3 size: 13 residues. The CDR3 region is CASSMYGTDTQYF. The whole variable domain, filled in from reference TRBV19 and TRBJ2-3, reads DGGITQSPKYLFRKEGQNVTLSCEQNLNHDAMYWYRQDPGQGLRLIYYSQIVNDFQKGDIAEGYSVSREKKESFPLTVTSAQKNPTAFYLCASSMYGTDTQYFGPGTRLTVL.

The chain links TRBV3-1 to TRBJ2-7. Germline CDR1 is LGHDT and CDR2 is YNNKEL (reference sequence). The CDR3 sequence is 13 residues long. The CDR3 sequence is CASSEEVYTEQYF.

The chain uses TRBV5-1 and TRBJ1-1. This CDR3 is built from 12 residues. The germline V gene has CDR1 SGHRS and CDR2 YFSETQ. CDR3 protein: CASSFDYTEAFF. Supplemented by reference TRBV5-1 and TRBJ1-1, the full variable domain reads KAGVTQTPRYLIKTRGQQVTLSCSPISGHRSVSWYQQTPGQGLQFLFEYFSETQRNKGNFPGRFSGRQFSNSRSEMNVSTLELGDSALYLCASSFDYTEAFFGQGTRLTVV.

The gene calls are TRBV7-9 and TRBJ2-5; the TCRdb D gene call, TRBD2, has no DNA to confirm it. Germline V CDR1 and CDR2: SEHNR, FQNEAQ (reference sequence). The CDR3 runs 15 residues. The CDR3 region is CASSPGGGGRETQYF.

The chain is built from TRBV12-5 and TRBJ2-1; TCRdb lists TRBD2, though no DNA is available to test this call. This CDR3 is 17 amino acids long. Germline values: CDR1 LGHNT, CDR2 FRNRAP. CDR3 region: CASGLVLAGGPWNEQFF.

The chain uses TRBV6-2 or TRBV6-3 and TRBJ1-2. Germline CDR1 and CDR2: MNHEY and SVGEGT. This CDR3 region has 11 residues. The CDR3: CASSLHYGYTF.

The chain has TRBV18 and TRBJ2-2; TCRdb's D call of TRBD1 is untestable without DNA. Germline-derived CDR1 and CDR2 are KGHSH and LQKENI. The CDR3 contains 18 residues. CDR3 sequence: CASSPGPTGILNTGELFF.

The chain employs TRBV4-3 and TRBJ2-7. This CDR3 is 13 amino acids long. Germline V gives CDR1 LGHNA, CDR2 YSLEER. CDR3 region: CASSQATIYEQYF.

The V and J genes are TRBV7-6 and TRBJ2-7; TCRdb's D call, TRBD1, is unchecked because there is no DNA. This CDR3 contains 17 residues. The germline CDR1 and CDR2 sequences are SGHVS and FNYEAQ. The CDR3 loop is CASSSPRRGQGPYEQYF.

The chain uses TRBV12-3 or TRBV12-4 and TRBJ2-3; the D call of TRBD1 rests on TCRdb alone, since no DNA is present to check it. This CDR3 is 19 amino acids long. This chain's CDR3 is CASSSRGTGGPTSTDTQYF.

The J gene is TRBJ2-1, the V gene TRBV9; TCRdb indicates TRBD1, and absent DNA this call remains unverified. The CDR3 extends over 15 amino acids. CDR1 SGDLS and CDR2 YYNGEE come from the germline V gene. CDR3 sequence reads: CASSLRQGGFNEQFF. Full variable domain (outside the CDR3, taken from reference TRBV9 and TRBJ2-1): DSGVTQTPKHLITATGQRVTLRCSPRSGDLSVYWYQQSLDQGLQFLIQYYNGEERAKGNILERFSAQQFPDLHSELNLSSLELGDSALYFCASSLRQGGFNEQFFGPGTRLTVL.

This chain's CDR3 is CASSQDRPDNEQFF. The rearrangement uses TRBV4-1 and TRBJ2-1. This CDR3 contains 14 residues. Germline V CDR1 and CDR2: MGHRA, YSYEKL.

The rearrangement uses TRBV28 and TRBJ2-1; the D call of TRBD2 rests on TCRdb alone, since no DNA is present to check it. The germline gives CDR1 MDHEN, CDR2 SYDVKM. The CDR3 covers 14 residues. The CDR3 sequence: CASSPSGSYNEQFF. Using reference TRBV28 and TRBJ2-1 for the parts outside the CDR3, the full variable domain is DVKVTQSSRYLVKRTGEKVFLECVQDMDHENMFWYRQDPGLGLRLIYFSYDVKMKEKGDIPEGYSVSREKKERFSLILESASTNQTSMYLCASSPSGSYNEQFFGPGTRLTVL.

The chain couples TRBV12-3 or TRBV12-4 to TRBJ2-5; there is no DNA to check the TCRdb D call of TRBD1. This CDR3 is 16 amino acids long. The CDR3: CASSASWGSGQETQYF.

The chain has TRBV7-6 and TRBJ1-1; TCRdb reports TRBD1, a call that lacks DNA to check it against. The CDR3 loop spans 17 amino acids. CDR1 SGHVS and CDR2 FNYEAQ come from the germline V gene. CDR3 amino acids: CASSLVSGGEGNTEAFF.

The V and J genes are TRBV4-1 and TRBJ2-7; the TCRdb D gene call, TRBD2, has no DNA to confirm it. Germline values: CDR1 MGHRA, CDR2 YSYEKL. The CDR3 totals 15 residues. CDR3 protein: CASSQPAGKAYEQYF.